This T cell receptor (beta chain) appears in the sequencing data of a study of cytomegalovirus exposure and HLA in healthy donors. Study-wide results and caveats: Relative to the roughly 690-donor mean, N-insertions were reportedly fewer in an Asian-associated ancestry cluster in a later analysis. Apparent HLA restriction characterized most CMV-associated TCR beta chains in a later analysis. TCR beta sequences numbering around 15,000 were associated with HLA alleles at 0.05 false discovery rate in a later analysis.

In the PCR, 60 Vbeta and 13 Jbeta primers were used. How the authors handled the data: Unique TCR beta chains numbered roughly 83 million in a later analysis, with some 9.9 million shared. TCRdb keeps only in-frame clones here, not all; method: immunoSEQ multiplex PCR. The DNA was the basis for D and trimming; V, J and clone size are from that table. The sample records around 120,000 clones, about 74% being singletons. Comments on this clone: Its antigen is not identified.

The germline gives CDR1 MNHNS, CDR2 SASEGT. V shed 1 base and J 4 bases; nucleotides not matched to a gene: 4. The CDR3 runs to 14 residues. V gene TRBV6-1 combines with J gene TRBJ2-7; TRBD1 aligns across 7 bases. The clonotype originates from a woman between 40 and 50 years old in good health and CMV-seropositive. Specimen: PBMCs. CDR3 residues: CASSEGPQGYEQYF. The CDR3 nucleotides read TGTGCCAGCAGTGAAGGCCCACAGGGGTACGAGCAGTACTTC.